This T cell receptor (beta chain) originates from a study of blood T cell repertoires in COVID-19. The germline V gene encodes CDR1 PRHDT and CDR2 FYEKMQ (reference sequence). V was pared by 5 bases and J by 4 bases, with 17 bases between. The CDR3 consists of 15 residues. Assay: immunoSEQ multiplex PCR; the TCRdb copy retains only in-frame clones and omits some. The data contain around 150,000 clones, around 80% of them singletons. The chain couples TRBV13 to TRBJ1-2; the D is unclear. Sequencing used PBMCs or T cells enriched from blood (not recorded which). The source is a man aged 45 to 65 who had recovered from COVID-19. The CDR3 here is CASSTTTGFSYGYTF. In nucleotides, the CDR3 is TGTGCCAGCAGCACGACGACCGGGTTCAGCTATGGCTACACCTTC.